This TCR beta chain was retrieved from a study of blood T cell repertoires in COVID-19. The CDR3 has 15 residues. V shed 4 bases and J shed 5 bases, with 17 bases lying between them. Germline loops: CDR1 LGHDT, CDR2 YNNKEL (reference sequence). Profiling relied on immunoSEQ multiplex PCR, and the TCRdb table lists in-frame clones only, not all of them. The sample records more than 200,000 clones, around 82% being singletons. This clone was detected once. Sequenced material: peripheral blood. The rearrangement links TRBV3-1 (or the pseudogene TRBV3-2) to TRBJ2-5; D possibly corresponds to TRBD2 (6 bases). The sequence was obtained from a woman in her forties or fifties with acute or convalescent COVID-19. This CDR3 is CASSLDQEGRETQYF. The CDR3 region has the DNA TGTGCCAGCAGCCTCGACCAGGAGGGTCGGGAGACCCAGTACTTC.